These T cell receptor beta chains were read from a single sample in a study of CD8+ T cells in alopecia areata. Repertoires were generated with immunoSEQ multiplex PCR, while TCRdb's copy carries only in-frame clones and drops some. The table lists 140,000 to 150,000 clones, roughly 64% of them singletons, with roughly 6.5% in the top ten. The sample here was CD4+ T cells sorted from blood, taken at week 0. Every receptor here comes from a human donor with alopecia areata. CDR3s include the opening cysteine and the closing phenylalanine or tryptophan. Each record gives: clone size, J gene, D gene, CDR3 length, V gene, CDR3 protein, CDR3 DNA. A D gene is named only where the DNA matches it firmly. Not every row has a clone size; where given, it reads once, few, many or a size class.

- TRBJ2-5 - 12 TRBV29-1 CSVAVNQETQYF TGCAGCGTTGCAGTAAACCAAGAGACCCAGTACTTC
- TRBJ2-7 TRBD2 14 TRBV19 CASSTPGGTYEQYF TGTGCCAGTAGTACCCCCGGGGGGACCTACGAGCAGTACTTC
- TRBJ2-3 TRBD2 16 TRBV4-3 CASSQDAASGGNTQYF TGCGCCAGCAGCCAAGATGCGGCTAGCGGGGGGAATACGCAGTATTTT
- TRBJ2-5 - 12 TRBV6-5 CASRGVSETQYF TGTGCCAGCAGAGGGGTTTCAGAGACCCAGTACTTC
- TRBJ2-1 TRBD1 14 TRBV7-6 CASSLRTGSNEQFF TGTGCCAGCAGCTTAAGGACAGGGAGCAATGAGCAGTTCTTC
- TRBJ2-7 TRBD1 16 TRBV30 CAWSPSRDRDTYEQYF TGTGCCTGGAGTCCGAGTCGGGACAGGGATACCTACGAGCAGTACTTC
few TRBJ2-1 - 15 TRBV6-5 CASKPGQTYHNEQFF TGTGCCAGCAAACCCGGACAGACTTACCACAATGAGCAGTTCTTC
once TRBJ2-7 - 14 TRBV5-6 CASSLEAIGYEQYF TGTGCCAGCAGCTTGGAAGCAATTGGCTACGAGCAGTACTTC
- TRBJ2-1 - 14 TRBV4-1 CASSQDLVTLEQFF TGCGCCAGCAGCCAAGATTTGGTGACCTTGGAGCAGTTCTTC
few TRBJ2-4 TRBD2 14 TRBV5-1 CASSSTSGGDIQYF TGCGCCAGCAGCTCCACTAGCGGGGGAGACATTCAGTACTTC
few TRBJ2-5 - 15 TRBV7-2 CASSLVARAQETQYF TGTGCCAGCAGCTTAGTTGCGCGGGCCCAAGAGACCCAGTACTTC
- TRBJ1-5 - 15 TRBV4-2 CASSQVEQINQPQHF TGTGCCAGCAGCCAAGTTGAACAGATAAATCAGCCCCAGCATTTT
once TRBJ2-7 TRBD2 16 TRBV19 CASSTRLAGSSYEQYF TGTGCCAGTAGTACCCGACTAGCGGGGTCCTCCTACGAGCAGTACTTC
few TRBJ2-7 TRBD2 16 TRBV30 CAWTGAGGPTLYEQYF TGTGCCTGGACCGGGGCGGGGGGCCCTACCCTCTACGAGCAGTACTTC
- TRBJ2-7 TRBD1 15 TRBV9 CASSTGQSSSYEQYF TGTGCCAGCAGCACGGGACAGTCTAGCTCCTACGAGCAGTACTTC
few TRBJ1-2 - 13 TRBV30 CAWSALGDYGYTF TGTGCCTGGAGTGCATTGGGGGACTATGGCTACACCTTC
few TRBJ2-2 TRBD1 15 TRBV29-1 CSVDSDRGFTGELFF TGCAGCGTTGATTCCGACAGGGGGTTCACCGGGGAGCTGTTTTTT
few TRBJ1-1 TRBD1 16 TRBV7-9 CASSGRTGPTDTEAFF TGTGCCAGCAGCGGCCGGACAGGCCCGACGGACACTGAAGCTTTCTTT
few TRBJ1-5 - 15 TRBV30 CAWSDSPDARQPQHF TGTGCCTGGAGTGATTCCCCGGACGCCCGTCAGCCCCAGCATTTT
few TRBJ2-3 TRBD2 14 TRBV6-5 CASRDSGGSDTQYF TGTGCCAGCAGGGATAGCGGGGGATCAGATACGCAGTATTTT
- TRBJ1-2 TRBD1 16 TRBV30 CAWSVPGTGGYYGYTF TGTGCCTGGAGTGTACCCGGGACAGGGGGCTACTATGGCTACACCTTC
- TRBJ1-6 TRBD1 14 TRBV6-5 CASSYRTGGSPLHF TGTGCCAGCAGTTACCGGACAGGGGGGTCACCCCTCCACTTT
few TRBJ2-2 - 14 TRBV7-2 CASSPPGFTGELFF TGTGCCAGCAGCCCACCGGGGTTCACCGGGGAGCTGTTTTTT
- TRBJ1-2 - 12 TRBV29-1 CSVDSSNYGYTF TGCAGCGTTGATAGTAGTAACTATGGCTACACCTTC
- TRBJ2-1 - 16 TRBV14 CASSQASGTSYNEQFF TGTGCCAGCAGCCAAGCATCGGGGACCTCCTACAATGAGCAGTTCTTC
- TRBJ2-7 - 16 TRBV27 CASSFRGTSSSYEQYF TGTGCCAGCAGTTTCCGCGGGACATCGAGCTCCTACGAGCAGTACTTC
- TRBJ2-7 TRBD2 15 TRBV6-5 CASSNQRGGPGEQYF TGTGCCAGCAGCAACCAGCGGGGGGGGCCCGGGGAGCAGTACTTC
few TRBJ2-7 - 13 TRBV6-6 CASRIGTAYEQYF TGTGCCAGCAGGATAGGGACTGCCTACGAGCAGTACTTC
few TRBJ1-6 - 13 TRBV7-2 CASSRREGSPLHF TGTGCCAGCAGCCGCAGGGAAGGGTCACCCCTCCACTTT
few TRBJ1-5 - 14 TRBV30 CAWSYTHGGQPQHF TGTGCCTGGAGCTACACCCATGGGGGGCAGCCCCAGCATTTT
- TRBJ2-5 TRBD2 12 TRBV29-1 CSGAGTKETQYF TGCAGCGGCGCCGGGACTAAAGAGACCCAGTACTTC
- TRBJ2-5 - 14 TRBV7-7 CASSLGSTAETQYF TGTGCTAGCAGCTTAGGATCAACGGCGGAGACCCAGTACTTC
- TRBJ2-5 - 12 TRBV2 CASSAAQETQYF TGTGCCAGCAGTGCCGCCCAGGAGACCCAGTACTTC
- TRBJ1-4 - 11 TRBV30 CAWTEAEKLFF TGTGCCTGGACGGAGGCTGAAAAACTGTTTTTT
few TRBJ2-1 - 13 TRBV29-1 CSVVRSGYNEQFF TGCAGCGTTGTTAGGAGCGGGTACAATGAGCAGTTCTTC
- TRBJ1-2 - 13 TRBV19 CASSTQENYVYTF TGTGCCAGTAGTACACAGGAGAACTATGTCTACACCTTC
- TRBJ2-5 TRBD1 13 TRBV19 CASSRQGQETQYF TGTGCCAGTAGCAGACAGGGCCAAGAGACCCAGTACTTC
- TRBJ1-5 - 13 TRBV7-9 CASSQAWDQPQHF TGTGCCAGCAGCCAAGCTTGGGATCAGCCCCAGCATTTT
few TRBJ2-5 - 12 TRBV11-2 CASSLVRETQYF TGTGCCAGCAGCTTAGTTCGAGAGACCCAGTACTTC
- TRBJ2-3 TRBD2 15 TRBV25-1 CASSESGLGRDTQYF TGTGCCAGCAGTGAATCAGGACTAGGAAGGGATACGCAGTATTTT
few TRBJ2-1 TRBD1 16 TRBV5-1 CASSPEQGATGNEQFF TGCGCCAGCAGCCCGGAACAGGGGGCCACCGGCAATGAGCAGTTCTTC
- TRBJ1-2 - 12 TRBV10-3 CAIRKTDSGYTF TGTGCCATCAGGAAGACGGACTCTGGCTACACCTTC
few TRBJ2-6 - 17 TRBV5-1 CASSLVTERSGANVLTF TGCGCCAGCAGCTTGGTGACTGAGCGTTCTGGGGCCAACGTCCTGACTTTC
- TRBJ2-1 - 15 TRBV7-2 CASSLTRGAYNEQFF TGTGCCAGCAGCTTAACACGGGGCGCCTACAATGAGCAGTTCTTC
- TRBJ1-6 - 14 TRBV2 CASTPGRGNSPLHF TGTGCCAGCACCCCAGGACGGGGAAATTCACCCCTCCACTTT
- TRBJ2-3 - 13 TRBV6-5 CASSYTLGDTQYF TGTGCCAGCAGTTACACCTTAGGGGATACGCAGTATTTT
- TRBJ2-1 TRBD2 16 TRBV16 CASSPRLAGGRNEQFF TGTGCCAGCAGCCCTCGACTAGCGGGGGGAAGGAATGAGCAGTTCTTC
- TRBJ1-6 - 14 TRBV5-1 CASSSGTTHIPLHF TGCGCCAGCAGCTCCGGGACCACGCACATTCCGCTCCACTTT
- TRBJ1-2 - 14 TRBV7-2 CASSLVGVYYGYTF TGTGCCAGCAGTCTCGTGGGGGTATACTATGGCTACACCTTC
- TRBJ2-1 TRBD2 17 TRBV27 CASSLMAFTSEEGEQFF TGTGCCAGCAGTTTAATGGCCTTCACTAGCGAAGAGGGTGAGCAGTTCTTC